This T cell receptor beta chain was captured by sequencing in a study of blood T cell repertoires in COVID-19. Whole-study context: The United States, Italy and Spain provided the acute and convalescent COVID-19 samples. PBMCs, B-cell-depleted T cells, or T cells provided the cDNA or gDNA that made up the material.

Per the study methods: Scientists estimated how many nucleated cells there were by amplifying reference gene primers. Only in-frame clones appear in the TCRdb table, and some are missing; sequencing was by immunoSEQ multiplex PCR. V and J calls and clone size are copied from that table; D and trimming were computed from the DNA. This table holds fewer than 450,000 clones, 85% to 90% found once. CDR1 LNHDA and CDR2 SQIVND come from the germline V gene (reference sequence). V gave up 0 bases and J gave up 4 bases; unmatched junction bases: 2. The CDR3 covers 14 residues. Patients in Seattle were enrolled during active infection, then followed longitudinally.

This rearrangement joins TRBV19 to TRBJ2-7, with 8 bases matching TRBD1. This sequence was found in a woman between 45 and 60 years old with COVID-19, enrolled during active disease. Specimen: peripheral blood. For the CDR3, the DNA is TGTGCCAGTAGTATAGAAGACAGGGGATACGAGCAGTACTTC. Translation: CASSIEDRGYEQYF.